This T cell receptor beta chain originates from a study of OX40 agonist ivuxolimab in advanced cancers. Study information: Anti-PD-1, anti-PD-L1 or anti-CTLA-4 therapy given earlier was allowed, and 30% to 45% had some.

Study results and caveats: On average, a greater number of expanded clones characterised CD8+ T cells relative to CD4+. Determination of antigen specificity was not performed for the expanded peripheral T cells.

Patients with autoimmune history or systemic immunosuppression were excluded. CDR1 and CDR2 from the germline V gene are MNHNY and SVGAGI (reference sequence). This CDR3 is built from 14 residues. Deletions cut 7 bases from V and 4 bases from J, with 17 bases between. TCRdb keeps only in-frame clones here, not all; method: immunoSEQ multiplex PCR. The sample consists of 95,000 to 150,000 clones, 80% to 95% of them appearing once. Details on this clone: What it recognizes is unknown.

The material sequenced was CD4+ or CD8+ T cells sorted from blood, taken in a trial of the OX40 agonist ivuxolimab. The gene calls are TRBV6-6 and TRBJ2-7; TRBD2 is a possible D gene (7 bases). This TCR was sampled from an adult with an advanced solid tumor such as melanoma, head and neck, liver or kidney cancer. In DNA form, the CDR3 reads TGTGCCAGCACCATAGGGAGGGGGGAATACGAGCAGTACTTC. Encoded protein: CASTIGRGEYEQYF.